This T cell receptor (beta chain) was identified in a study of monozygotic twins with inflammatory bowel disease. The CDR3 runs 15 residues. CDR1 is SGHTA and CDR2 is FQGNSA in the germline V gene. Study observations and caveats: Evidence failed to back one strong IBD-linked signal or clonotype.

On this clonotype itself: Antigen specificity is unknown.

Eight separate reactions per sample served to make cDNA. One entry per CDR3 protein, without DNA, is what TCRdb gives after re-calling the 5' RACE reads. The table gives 150,000 to 200,000 distinct CDR3 sequences; the top ten clones make up roughly 7% of it. The sequence came from a human donor with ulcerative colitis or Crohn's disease, or a healthy co-twin of an affected twin (not recorded which). Input material: blood. The chain carries TRBV7-2 and TRBJ2-7. The chain's CDR3 is CASSLYTARSYEQYF.